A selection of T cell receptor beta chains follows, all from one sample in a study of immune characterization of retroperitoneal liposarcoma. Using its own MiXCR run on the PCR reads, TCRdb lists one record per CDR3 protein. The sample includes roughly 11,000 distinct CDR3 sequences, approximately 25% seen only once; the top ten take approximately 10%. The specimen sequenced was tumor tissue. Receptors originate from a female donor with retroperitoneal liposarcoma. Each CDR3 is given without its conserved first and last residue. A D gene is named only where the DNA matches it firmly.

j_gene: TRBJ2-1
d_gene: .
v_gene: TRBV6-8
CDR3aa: ASRRRLGGDNEQF

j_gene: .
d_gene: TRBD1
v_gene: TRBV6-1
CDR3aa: ASQRGQSYEQY

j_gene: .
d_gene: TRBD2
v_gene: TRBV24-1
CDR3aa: ATSEVGREGINEQF

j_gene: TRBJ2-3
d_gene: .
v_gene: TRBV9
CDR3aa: ASSAREGTSTDTQY

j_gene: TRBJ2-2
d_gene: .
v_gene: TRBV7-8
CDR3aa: ASSLTGGFNTGELF

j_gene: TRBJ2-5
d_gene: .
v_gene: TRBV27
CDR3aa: ASSWVSGETQY

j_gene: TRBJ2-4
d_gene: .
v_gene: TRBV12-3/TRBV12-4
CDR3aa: ASSLGVRNEQY

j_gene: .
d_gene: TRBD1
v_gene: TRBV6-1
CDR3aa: ASTRGGTGVYEQY

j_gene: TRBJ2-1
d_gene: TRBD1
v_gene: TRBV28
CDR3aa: ASSFTPSNRGRWGSYNEQF

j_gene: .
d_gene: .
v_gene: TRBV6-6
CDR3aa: ASSYSGWYEQY

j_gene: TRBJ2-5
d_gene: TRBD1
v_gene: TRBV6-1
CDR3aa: ASSESGGIETQY

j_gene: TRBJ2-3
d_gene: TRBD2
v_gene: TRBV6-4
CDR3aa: ASSRTSPDTQY

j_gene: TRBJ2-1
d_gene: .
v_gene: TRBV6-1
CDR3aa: ASTFDRHSEQF

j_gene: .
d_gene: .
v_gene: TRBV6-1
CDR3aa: ASSAGQSFSYEQY

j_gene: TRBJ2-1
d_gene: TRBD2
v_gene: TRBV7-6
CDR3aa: ASSFGLSGGETQF

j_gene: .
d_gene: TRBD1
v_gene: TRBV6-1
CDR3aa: ASSEDETGGGDEQF

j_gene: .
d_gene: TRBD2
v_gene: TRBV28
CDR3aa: ASSSAGLGVYEQY

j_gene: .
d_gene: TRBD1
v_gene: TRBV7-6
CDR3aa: ASSQDRFGEQF

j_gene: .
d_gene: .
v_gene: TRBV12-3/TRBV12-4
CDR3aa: ASSPGSGPDNEQY

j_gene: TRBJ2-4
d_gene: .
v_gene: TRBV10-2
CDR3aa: ASSEGQRKQY

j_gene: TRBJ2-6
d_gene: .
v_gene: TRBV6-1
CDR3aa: ASSDLPGANVLT

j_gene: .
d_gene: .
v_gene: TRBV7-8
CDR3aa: ASAGHRSYEQY

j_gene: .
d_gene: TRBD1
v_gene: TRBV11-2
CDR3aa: ASSFRSGTGTYEQY

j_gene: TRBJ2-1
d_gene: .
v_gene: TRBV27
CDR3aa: ASSVQRNRNEQF

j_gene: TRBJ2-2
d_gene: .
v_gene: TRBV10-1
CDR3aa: ASSGYGNTGELF

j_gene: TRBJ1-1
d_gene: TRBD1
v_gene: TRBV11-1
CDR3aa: ASSPGQGSTEAF

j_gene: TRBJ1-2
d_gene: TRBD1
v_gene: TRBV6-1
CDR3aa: ASRDRERDGYT

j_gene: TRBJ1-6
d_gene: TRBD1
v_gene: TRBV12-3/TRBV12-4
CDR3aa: ASSLRGQSPLH

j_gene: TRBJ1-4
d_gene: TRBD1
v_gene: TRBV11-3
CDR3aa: ASSPPGQGINEKLF

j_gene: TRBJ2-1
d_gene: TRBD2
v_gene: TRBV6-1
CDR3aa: ASKKGLAENYEQF

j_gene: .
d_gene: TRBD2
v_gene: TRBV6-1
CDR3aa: ASSSLAGGPADNEQY

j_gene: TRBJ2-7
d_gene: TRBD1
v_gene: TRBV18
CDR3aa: ASSPDREPLAYEQY

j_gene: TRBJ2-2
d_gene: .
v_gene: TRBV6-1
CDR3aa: ASRTRGISSTGELF

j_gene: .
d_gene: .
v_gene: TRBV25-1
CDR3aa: ASSVKGAVGETQY